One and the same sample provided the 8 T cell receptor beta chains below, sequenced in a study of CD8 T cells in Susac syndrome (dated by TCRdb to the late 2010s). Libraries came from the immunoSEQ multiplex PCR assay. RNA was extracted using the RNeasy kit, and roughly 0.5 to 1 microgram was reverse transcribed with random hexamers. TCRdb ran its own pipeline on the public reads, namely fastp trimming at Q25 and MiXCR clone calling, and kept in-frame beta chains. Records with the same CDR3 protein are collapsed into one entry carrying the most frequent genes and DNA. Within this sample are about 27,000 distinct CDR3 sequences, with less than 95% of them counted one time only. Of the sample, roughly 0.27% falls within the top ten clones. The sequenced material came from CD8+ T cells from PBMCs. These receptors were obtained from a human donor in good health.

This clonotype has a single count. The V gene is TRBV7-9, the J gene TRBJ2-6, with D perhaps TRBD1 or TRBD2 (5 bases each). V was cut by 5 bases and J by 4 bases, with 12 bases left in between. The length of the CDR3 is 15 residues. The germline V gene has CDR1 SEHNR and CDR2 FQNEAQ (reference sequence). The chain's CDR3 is CASSTAGTGANVLTF. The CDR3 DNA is TGTGCCAGCAGCACCGCAGGGACCGGGGCCAACGTCCTGACTTTC.

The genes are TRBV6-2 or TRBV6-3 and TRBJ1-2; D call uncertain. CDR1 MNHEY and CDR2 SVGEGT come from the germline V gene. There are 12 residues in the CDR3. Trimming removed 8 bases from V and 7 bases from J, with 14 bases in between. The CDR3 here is CASALPERGYTF. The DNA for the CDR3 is TGTGCCAGCGCCCTACCCGAGCGTGGCTACACCTTC.

Here the CDR3 reads CASSKDLSGGFYNEQFF. CDR3 coding DNA: TGTGCCAGTAGTAAGGACCTTTCGGGGGGGTTTTACAATGAGCAGTTCTTC. The chain is built from TRBV19 and TRBJ2-1; 8 bases line up with TRBD2. Germline loops: CDR1 LNHDA, CDR2 SQIVND (reference sequence). V shed 4 bases and J 4 bases; nucleotides not matched to a gene: 12. This CDR3 contains 17 residues.

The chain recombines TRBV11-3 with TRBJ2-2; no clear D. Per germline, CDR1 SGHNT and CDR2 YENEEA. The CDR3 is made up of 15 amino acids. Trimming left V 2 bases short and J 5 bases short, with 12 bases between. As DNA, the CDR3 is TGTGCCAGCAGCTTAAGGGCGGACGAAACCGGGGAGCTGTTTTTT. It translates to CASSLRADETGELFF. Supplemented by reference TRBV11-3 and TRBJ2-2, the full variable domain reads EAGVVQSPRYKIIEKKQPVAFWCNPISGHNTLYWYLQNLGQGPELLIRYENEEAVDDSQLPKDRFSAERLKGVDSTLKIQPAELGDSAVYLCASSLRADETGELFFGEGSRLTVL.

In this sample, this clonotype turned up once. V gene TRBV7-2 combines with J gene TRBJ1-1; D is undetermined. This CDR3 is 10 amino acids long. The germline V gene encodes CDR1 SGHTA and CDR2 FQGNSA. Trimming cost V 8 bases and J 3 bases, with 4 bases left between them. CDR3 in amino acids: CASGHTEAFF. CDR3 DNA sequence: TGTGCCAGCGGGCACACTGAAGCTTTCTTT.

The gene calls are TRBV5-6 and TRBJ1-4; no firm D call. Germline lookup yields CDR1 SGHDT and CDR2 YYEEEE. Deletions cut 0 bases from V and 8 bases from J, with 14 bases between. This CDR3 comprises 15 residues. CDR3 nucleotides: TGTGCCAGCAGCTTGGGTGGCCTCCTGGGGGAAAAACTGTTTTTT. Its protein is CASSLGGLLGEKLFF.

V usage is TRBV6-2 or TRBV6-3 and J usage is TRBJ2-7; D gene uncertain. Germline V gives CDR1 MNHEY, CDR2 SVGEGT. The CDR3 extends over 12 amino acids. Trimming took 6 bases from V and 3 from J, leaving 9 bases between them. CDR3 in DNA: TGTGCCAGCAGCTTTGACCACTACGAGCAGTACTTC. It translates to CASSFDHYEQYF.

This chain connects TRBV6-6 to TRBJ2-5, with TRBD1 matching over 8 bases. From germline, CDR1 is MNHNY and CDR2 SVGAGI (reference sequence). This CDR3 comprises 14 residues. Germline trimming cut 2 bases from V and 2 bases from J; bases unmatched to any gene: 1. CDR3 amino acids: CASSYRDRQETQYF. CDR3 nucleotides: TGTGCCAGCAGTTACCGGGACAGGCAAGAGACCCAGTACTTC.